This note documents a single TCR beta chain sequence. The antigen is not known. The source of the sample is a study of cytomegalovirus exposure and HLA in healthy donors. The overall study: Unique TCRs from HLA-typed donors, approximately 80 million of them, were held in an early data release. Overall study findings and caveats: Per published accounts, TCR beta sequences correctly predicted the HLA-A and HLA-B alleles of most subjects. The study flagged some 170 TCR beta chains as cytomegalovirus-associated. An analysis that came later showed most CMV-associated TCR beta chains appearing HLA-restricted.

PCR primers comprised 60 Vbeta and 13 Jbeta primers. Here immunoSEQ multiplex PCR was the method, and the copy in TCRdb shows in-frame clones only, minus some. The repertoire holds about 150,000 clones, with around 79% as singletons. Germline values: CDR1 SGHRS, CDR2 YFSETQ. CDR3 length equals 18 residues. V gave up 0 bases and J gave up 0 bases; unmatched junction bases: 8. This TCR was recovered from a man aged 25 to 40 in good health and CMV-seropositive. Material for sequencing was PBMCs. The V and J genes are TRBV5-1 and TRBJ2-7; 11 bases line up with TRBD2. In DNA form, the CDR3 reads TGCGCCAGCAGCTTGGCGGGTCTAGCGGGAGGAAGCTCCTACGAGCAGTACTTC. The encoded protein is CASSLAGLAGGSSYEQYF.